What follows are 19 T cell receptor beta chains derived from one specimen sequenced in a study of breast tumors, draining lymph nodes, adjacent tissues. One entry per CDR3 protein, called by TCRdb with MiXCR from the multiplex PCR reads. The profile covers tens of thousands of distinct CDR3 sequences, with around 45% appearing a single time and over 9.5% taken by the ten largest. The sample taken for sequencing was breast tumor tissue. The receptors were sampled from a female donor with breast cancer. Some clones in this sample may be carry-over from other donors' samples.

This clonotype appeared many times. The V and J genes are TRBV7-3 and TRBJ2-1; TRBD2 matches at 8 bases. The germline gives CDR1 SGHTA, CDR2 FQGTGA. The trim removed 0 bases at V and 5 bases at J, leaving 3 bases unmatched. This CDR3 comprises 15 residues. CDR3 sequence: CASSLTSGTHNEQFF. The CDR3 DNA reads TGTGCCAGCAGCTTAACTAGCGGGACCCACAATGAGCAGTTCTTC.

The chain is built from TRBV9 and TRBJ2-3; TRBD2 aligns across 11 bases. The CDR3 spans 17 residues. V trimming: 0 bases; J trimming: 3 bases; junction bases outside the gene matches: 6. Germline CDR1 SGDLS, CDR2 YYNGEE. The CDR3 region has the DNA TGTGCCAGCAGCGTAGAAGGGACTAGCGGTTTAACAGATACGCAGTATTTT. It codes for CASSVEGTSGLTDTQYF.

This clonotype has a count of ten or more. This chain joins TRBV7-6 and TRBJ2-5; tentatively, D is TRBD1 (6 bases). The V end was cut by 6 bases, the J end by 2 bases, with 10 bases between. Germline lookup yields CDR1 SGHVS and CDR2 FNYEAQ. There are 13 residues in the CDR3. The CDR3 region has the DNA TGTGCCAGCAGACACACAGGGCAAGAGACCCAGTACTTC. Translated: CASRHTGQETQYF.

The genes are TRBV3-2 and TRBJ2-7; the D segment call TRBD1 is taken from the table without a DNA check. TRBV3-2 is flagged as a pseudogene. The CDR3 loop spans 15 amino acids. CDR3 DNA: TGCGCCAGCAGCCAAGCAGGGGACAGGGGGCGCGAGCAGTACTTC. Encoded protein: CASSQAGDRGREQYF.

The chain couples TRBV19 to TRBJ2-5; 8 bases are a match to TRBD1. The CDR3 consists of 15 residues. With 9 bases clipped from V and 1 base from J, the junction kept 10 bases outside the gene matches. The germline gives CDR1 LNHDA, CDR2 SQIVND (reference sequence). The CDR3 spells CASSPQGDGQETQYF. The CDR3 nucleotides are TGTGCCAGCTCACCACAGGGGGACGGCCAAGAGACCCAGTACTTC.

The chain recombines TRBV20-1 with TRBJ2-3; TRBD2 aligns across 8 bases. Germline V gives CDR1 DFQATT, CDR2 SNEGSKA (reference sequence). V lost 5 bases and J lost 3; bases outside the gene matches: 10. The CDR3 runs to 15 residues. This chain's CDR3 is CSAREFSGRTDTQYF. In DNA, the CDR3 is TGCAGTGCTCGGGAGTTCAGCGGGAGAACAGATACGCAGTATTTT.

The gene calls are TRBV6-1 and TRBJ1-5; D gene uncertain. The CDR3 is 13 residues long. V was cut by 4 bases and J by 3 bases, with 7 bases left in between. CDR1 is MNHNS and CDR2 is SASEGT in the germline V gene. The CDR3 sequence is CASSAGFNQPQHF. The CDR3 DNA reads TGTGCCAGCAGTGCGGGTTTCAATCAGCCCCAGCATTTT.

This clonotype was seen ten or more times. The chain uses TRBV12-3 or TRBV12-4 and TRBJ2-4; TRBD2 aligns across 7 bases. CDR3 length: 16 amino acids. V trimming: 5 bases; J trimming: 2 bases; junction bases outside the gene matches: 9. Here the CDR3 reads CASSPGLVWTKNIQYF. CDR3 sequence (DNA): TGTGCCAGCAGTCCTGGACTAGTGTGGACCAAAAACATTCAGTACTTC.

This clonotype was counted many times. V usage is TRBV6-6 and J usage is TRBJ2-7; 13 bases fit TRBD2. V trimming: 5 bases; J trimming: 6 bases; junction bases outside the gene matches: 4. This CDR3 has 14 amino acids. The V gene's germline CDR1 is MNHNY and CDR2 SVGAGI (reference sequence). CDR3 bases: TGTGCCAGCAGTCTTGGACTAGCGGGAGCCGAGCAGTACTTC. It codes for CASSLGLAGAEQYF.

The V gene is TRBV5-1, the J gene TRBJ2-2, with 7 bases lining up with TRBD1. The CDR3 has 13 amino acids. The trim removed 5 bases at V and 8 bases at J, leaving 6 bases unmatched. Germline V gives CDR1 SGHRS, CDR2 YFSETQ. The CDR3 loop is CASSFNRGGELFF. The CDR3 DNA reads TGCGCCAGCAGTTTTAACAGGGGTGGGGAGCTGTTTTTT.

In its sample, this clonotype was seen a few times. The chain recombines TRBV10-2 with TRBJ1-5, with no clear D. Germline V gene sequence: CDR1 WSHSY, CDR2 SAAADI. V lost 0 bases, J lost 0 bases, and 9 bases lay in between. This CDR3 is 16 amino acids long. The CDR3 loop is CASSESPGNSNQPQHF. The CDR3 coding sequence is TGCGCCAGCAGTGAGTCCCCGGGGAATAGCAATCAGCCCCAGCATTTT.

The chain is built from TRBV27 and TRBJ2-2, with 15 bases matching TRBD2. The CDR3 extends over 18 amino acids. V dropped 5 bases and J dropped 0; count of bases not matched to a gene: 4. Germline V gene data show CDR1 as MNHEY and CDR2 as SMNVEV (reference sequence). The CDR3 DNA reads as TGTGCCAGCAGTGCCGGACTAGCGGGAGGGACGAACACCGGGGAGCTGTTTTTT. Amino acids: CASSAGLAGGTNTGELFF.

This clonotype occurred many times. The V call is TRBV7-9, the J call TRBJ2-7; D is perhaps TRBD1 (5 bases). The CDR3 spans 15 residues. The V gene's germline CDR1 is SEHNR and CDR2 FQNEAQ (reference sequence). V gave up 4 bases and J gave up 0 bases, with 13 bases separating them. Written as DNA, the CDR3 is TGTGCCAGCAGCTCGCCCCGACAGAGCTCCTACGAGCAGTACTTC. Its translation: CASSSPRQSSYEQYF.

This clonotype was picked up many times. The chain carries TRBV5-1 and TRBJ1-5; D gene uncertain. Trimming stripped 2 bases from V and 15 bases from J, with 18 bases between. The CDR3 spans 13 residues. The germline V gene encodes CDR1 SGHRS and CDR2 YFSETQ. The CDR3 DNA sequence: TGCGCCAGCAGCTTTTCCCCCGGCCAAGGTGGGCATTTT. This encodes CASSFSPGQGGHF.

This clonotype ranks as medium-sized. This chain links TRBV7-9 with TRBJ2-7, with 8 bases aligning to TRBD2. The germline V gene encodes CDR1 SEHNR and CDR2 FQNEAQ (reference sequence). The CDR3 contains 16 residues. V lost 3 bases to trimming and J lost 6 bases; unmatched junction nucleotides: 13. The CDR3 region is CASSFLTGGPFSEQYF. The CDR3 DNA reads TGTGCCAGCAGCTTCTTGACGGGAGGGCCGTTTAGCGAGCAGTACTTC.

The chain links TRBV10-3 to TRBJ2-5, with TRBD2 as a possible D gene (7 bases). Trimming shortened V by 6 bases and J by 6 bases, and 23 bases separated the two germline ends. Germline V gene lookup returns CDR1 ENHRY and CDR2 SYGVKD. The CDR3 loop spans 16 amino acids. CDR3 residues: CAISVEGGGDWKTQYF. CDR3 nucleotide sequence: TGTGCCATCAGCGTTGAAGGCGGGGGCGATTGGAAGACCCAGTACTTC.

The rearrangement links TRBV20-1 to TRBJ1-2; TRBD1 matches at 9 bases. This CDR3 has 14 residues. Germline CDR1 and CDR2: DFQATT and SNEGSKA (reference sequence). Trimming removed 2 bases from V and 3 bases from J; junction bases left unmatched: 4. CDR3 protein: CSARLTGGDYGYTF. Here the CDR3 DNA reads TGCAGTGCTAGACTGACAGGGGGGGACTATGGCTACACCTTC.

This rearrangement joins TRBV7-9 to TRBJ1-4; 7 bases map to TRBD1. The ends lost 9 bases at V and 5 bases at J; junction bases unmatched: 12. CDR3 length: 15 residues. Germline V gene sequence: CDR1 SEHNR, CDR2 FQNEAQ (reference sequence). The CDR3 reads CASQMTGLDNEKLFF. The CDR3 nucleotides are TGTGCCAGTCAGATGACAGGGCTCGACAATGAAAAACTGTTTTTT. The complete variable domain, with remaining parts taken from reference TRBV7-9 and TRBJ1-4, reads DTGVSQNPRHKITKRGQNVTFRCDPISEHNRLYWYRQTLGQGPEFLTYFQNEAQLEKSRLLSDRFSAERPKGSFSTLEIQRTEQGDSAMYLCASQMTGLDNEKLFFGSGTQLSVL.

This chain uses TRBV14 with TRBJ2-1, with 9 bases matching TRBD1. Germline lookup yields CDR1 SGHDN and CDR2 FVKESK. This CDR3 has 19 amino acids. V shed 4 bases and J 8 bases; nucleotides not matched to a gene: 21. The CDR3 loop is CASSPESGTGRASRDEQFF. CDR3 nucleotides: TGTGCCAGCAGCCCCGAATCCGGGACAGGGCGGGCTTCGAGGGATGAGCAGTTCTTC.